This T cell receptor (beta chain) was retrieved from a study of blood T cell repertoires in COVID-19. Study information: Samples of COVID-19 (acute and convalescent) were obtained from the United States, Italy and Spain. Sources were T cells, B-cell-depleted T cells, or PBMCs; the material itself was cDNA or gDNA.

V lost 0 bases and J lost 7, with 19 bases in between. Germline CDR1 is SGHRS and CDR2 is YFSETQ. The CDR3 has 16 residues. In the original analysis: Reference gene primer amplification gave nucleated cell count estimates. The protocol was immunoSEQ multiplex PCR, while the TCRdb copy is restricted to in-frame clones and leaves out a portion. The DNA was the basis for D and trimming; V, J and clone size are from that table. The data hold a few hundred thousand clones, with roughly 90% observed a single time. The clonotype originates from an older woman with COVID-19, enrolled during active disease. Sequencing was carried out using peripheral blood. This rearrangement joins TRBV5-1 to TRBJ1-1; the D gene is possibly TRBD1 (6 bases). CDR3 protein: CASSLAGSTGKYEAFF. The CDR3, as DNA: TGCGCCAGCAGCTTGGCCGGTTCGACAGGTAAATATGAAGCTTTCTTT.